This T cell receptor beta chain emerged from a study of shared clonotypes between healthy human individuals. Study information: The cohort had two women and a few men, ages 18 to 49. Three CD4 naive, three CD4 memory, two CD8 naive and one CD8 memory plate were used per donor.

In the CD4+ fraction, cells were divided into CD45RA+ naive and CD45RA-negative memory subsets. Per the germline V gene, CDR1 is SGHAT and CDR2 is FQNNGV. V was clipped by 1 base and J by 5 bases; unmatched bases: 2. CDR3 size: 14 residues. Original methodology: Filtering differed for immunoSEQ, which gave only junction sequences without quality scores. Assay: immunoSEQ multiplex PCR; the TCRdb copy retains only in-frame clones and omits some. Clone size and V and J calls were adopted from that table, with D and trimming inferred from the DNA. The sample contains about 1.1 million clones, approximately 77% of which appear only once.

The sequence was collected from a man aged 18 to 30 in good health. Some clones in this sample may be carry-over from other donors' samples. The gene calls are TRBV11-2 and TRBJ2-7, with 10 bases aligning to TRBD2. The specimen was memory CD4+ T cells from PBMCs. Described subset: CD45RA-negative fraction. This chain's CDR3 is CASSLGLAGDEQYF. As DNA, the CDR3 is TGTGCCAGCAGCTTAGGCCTAGCGGGAGACGAGCAGTACTTC.